Following are 20 T cell receptor beta chains from one sample sequenced in a study of cytomegalovirus exposure and HLA in healthy donors. With 60 Vbeta and 13 Jbeta primers, the PCR was carried out. Generated by immunoSEQ multiplex PCR, the TCRdb table keeps only in-frame clones and is missing some. The sample holds around 300,000 clones, approximately 85% seen once. The source material was PBMCs. All receptors come from a woman aged 35 to 49 in good health and CMV-seropositive.

This sequence joins TRBV30 and TRBJ1-5; D possibly corresponds to TRBD1 (6 bases). V gave up 0 bases and J gave up 5 bases, with 11 bases separating them. CDR1 and CDR2 (germline): GTSNPN, SVGIG (reference sequence). This CDR3 region has 14 residues. The CDR3 protein is CAWSVRGKHQPQHF. In DNA, the CDR3 is TGTGCCTGGAGTGTCAGGGGTAAGCATCAGCCCCAGCATTTT.

The chain recombines TRBV13 with TRBJ2-3, with a tentative D call TRBD2 (5 bases). The ends were cut back, 8 bases at V and 6 bases at J, with 18 bases in the middle. The CDR3 has 14 residues. Germline V lookup: CDR1 PRHDT, CDR2 FYEKMQ (reference sequence). The DNA of the CDR3 is TGTGCCAGCCCCTTGGTCCAGCGAGGGGATACGCAGTATTTT. Its protein is CASPLVQRGDTQYF.

This clone was seen a few times. This chain's CDR3 is CASSPTGGSGANVLTF. CDR3 nucleotides: TGTGCCAGCTCACCCACCGGGGGTTCCGGGGCCAACGTCCTGACTTTC. This chain uses TRBV18 with TRBJ2-6; D possibly corresponds to TRBD2 (6 bases). Germline V gene data show CDR1 as KGHSH and CDR2 as LQKENI. The CDR3 loop spans 16 amino acids. The ends were cut back, 3 bases at V and 4 bases at J, with 13 bases in the middle.

With respect to this clone: The sample has other DNA sequences that encode this CDR3 too. This chain links TRBV5-6 with TRBJ2-7; D is undetermined. V gave up 0 bases and J gave up 4 bases, with 5 bases separating them. Germline V gene lookup returns CDR1 SGHDT and CDR2 YYEEEE. The CDR3 totals 12 residues. CDR3 bases: TGTGCCAGCAGCTTGGGCGGTTACGAGCAGTACTTC. This codes for CASSLGGYEQYF.

This chain joins TRBV18 and TRBJ2-3; 12 nucleotides align to TRBD2. The V gene's germline CDR1 is KGHSH and CDR2 LQKENI. The CDR3 is made up of 17 amino acids. With V trimmed by 4 bases and J by 5 bases, 10 bases remained unmatched. CDR3 coding DNA: TGTGCCAGCTCACGCCTCAGCAGACTAGCGGGAGTAGATACGCAGTATTTT. This gives the protein CASSRLSRLAGVDTQYF.

The J gene is TRBJ1-6, the V gene TRBV18; D remains ambiguous. V lost 2 bases to trimming and J lost 7 bases, with 12 bases between them. Germline values: CDR1 KGHSH, CDR2 LQKENI. The CDR3 is 15 residues long. CDR3 bases: TGTGCCAGCTCACCAGTGACGGGTGGGAATTCACCCCTCCACTTT. Protein product: CASSPVTGGNSPLHF.

DNA of the CDR3: TGCGCCAGCAGCGGTGGGGGGTACGGCTATGGCTACACCTTC. Encoded protein: CASSGGGYGYGYTF. This rearrangement joins TRBV5-1 to TRBJ1-2, with a tentative D call TRBD1 (5 bases). This CDR3 comprises 14 residues. Germline V lookup: CDR1 SGHRS, CDR2 YFSETQ. V lost 4 bases and J lost 4, with 14 bases in between.

The genes are TRBV6-5 and TRBJ2-3; possible D gene TRBD2, 5 bases. CDR3 length: 14 amino acids. Germline CDR1 reads MNHEY; CDR2 reads SVGAGI. V lost 7 bases to trimming and J lost 0 bases, with 11 bases between them. In DNA, the CDR3 is TGTGCCAGCAAGGCGGGCGGGAGCACAGATACGCAGTATTTT. This gives the protein CASKAGGSTDTQYF.

The V call is TRBV25-1, the J call TRBJ1-2; 12 nucleotides align to TRBD1. The V gene's germline CDR1 is MGHDK and CDR2 SYGVNS. V was clipped by 6 bases and J by 4 bases; unmatched bases: 9. The CDR3 length is 16 residues. The CDR3, as DNA: TGTGCCAGCAGGGGGACAGGGGGCGCGCGTTCCTATGGCTACACCTTC. This sequence encodes CASRGTGGARSYGYTF.

This clone was observed a few times. V is TRBV4-1 and J is TRBJ1-2; TRBD1 agrees at 7 bases. The J segment lost 3 bases and the V segment lost 2 bases, leaving 9 bases of the junction unmatched. CDR1 is MGHRA and CDR2 is YSYEKL in the germline V gene. This CDR3 comprises 16 residues. CDR3 residues: CASSQPGRGLDYGYTF. As DNA, the CDR3 is TGCGCCAGCAGCCAACCTGGTAGGGGGCTGGACTATGGCTACACCTTC.

The chain uses TRBV6-6 and TRBJ2-5; 7 nucleotides agree with TRBD2. CDR1 is MNHNY and CDR2 is SVGAGI in the germline V gene (reference sequence). The CDR3 covers 13 residues. The V gene end was trimmed by 7 bases and the J gene end by 5 bases; junction bases not matched to a gene: 7. The CDR3, as DNA: TGTGCCAGCATGGGAGGGAATTGGGAGACCCAGTACTTC. Translation gives CASMGGNWETQYF.

The gene calls are TRBV21-1 and TRBJ1-1; the table's D call, TRBD1, has no DNA check behind it. TRBV21-1 has pseudogene status. The CDR3 covers 12 residues. CDR3 nucleotide sequence: TGTGCCAGCAGCTCGCGACAGGGTGAAGCTTTCTTT. This gives the protein CASSSRQGEAFF.

A word on this clone: The conserved phenylalanine or tryptophan normally closing the CDR3 is absent here, so this likely arose from a read error. The DNA is left out, because the CDR3 cannot be placed on it with certainty; the CDR3 is given as TCRdb lists it. The chain links TRBV9 to TRBJ2-7; the table names TRBD2, a call not compared with the DNA. With termini counted, the CDR3 has 11 amino acids. Per germline, CDR1 SGDLS and CDR2 YYNGEE. CDR3 in amino acids: CASSVGLAGGP.

In DNA, the CDR3 is TGTGCCAGCAGCTCCGATACTTTTCTAGCGGGCTACGAGCAGTACTTC. Translated: CASSSDTFLAGYEQYF. V and J are TRBV7-9 and TRBJ2-7, with 8 bases matching TRBD2. V was pared by 4 bases and J by 3 bases, with 11 bases of the junction left unmatched. CDR1 is SEHNR, CDR2 FQNEAQ, per germline (reference sequence). This CDR3 is 16 amino acids long.

This chain connects TRBV7-2 to TRBJ1-5; a weak D match, TRBD1 (5 bases). Trimming took 1 base from V and 5 from J, leaving 15 bases between them. Germline V lookup: CDR1 SGHTA, CDR2 FQGNSA. CDR3 length equals 16 residues. In nucleotides, the CDR3 is TGTGCCAGCAGCTTAGTAGGTGGGGCCGCCGATCAGCCCCAGCATTTT. It encodes CASSLVGGAADQPQHF.

The chain couples TRBV5-4 to TRBJ1-1, with TRBD1 matching 9 bases. Germline V CDR1 and CDR2: SGHNT, YYREEE (reference sequence). This CDR3 is 13 amino acids long. CDR3 DNA sequence: TGTGCAACCAGCTCCGGGACAGGGTATGAAGCTTTCTTT. Protein: CATSSGTGYEAFF.

This chain connects TRBV30 to TRBJ1-1; 9 nucleotides line up with TRBD1. The CDR3 spans 13 residues. V lost 3 bases and J lost 5; bases outside the gene matches: 4. Germline V gene data show CDR1 as GTSNPN and CDR2 as SVGIG (reference sequence). CDR3 sequence: CAWRRQGVTEAFF. The CDR3 coding sequence is TGTGCCTGGAGGCGACAGGGGGTTACTGAAGCTTTCTTT. Full variable domain (rest looked up from reference TRBV30 and TRBJ1-1): SQTIHQWPATLVQPVGSPLSLECTVEGTSNPNLYWYRQAAGRGLQLLFYSVGIGQISSEVPQNLSASRPQDRQFILSSKKLLLSDSGFYLCAWRRQGVTEAFFGQGTRLTVV.

Note on this clone: The same CDR3 also results from other DNA sequences found in this sample. V usage is TRBV5-1 and J usage is TRBJ2-2, with D maybe TRBD2 (6 bases). V was cut by 0 bases and J by 4 bases, with 10 bases left in between. The CDR3 consists of 15 residues. Germline V gene sequence: CDR1 SGHRS, CDR2 YFSETQ. Here the CDR3 reads CASSLAGGGTGELFF. In DNA form, the CDR3 reads TGCGCCAGCAGCTTGGCCGGGGGAGGCACCGGGGAGCTGTTTTTT.

This clone showed up just a few times. The chain is built from TRBV27 and TRBJ2-6; weak D call: TRBD1 (5 bases). V was trimmed by 6 bases and J by 0 bases, leaving 15 bases between them. CDR1 and CDR2 from the germline V gene are MNHEY and SMNVEV (reference sequence). This CDR3 has 17 residues. Written as DNA, the CDR3 is TGTGCCAGCAGGCCTCAGGGAATCCCCTCTGGGGCCAACGTCCTGACTTTC. It is translated as CASRPQGIPSGANVLTF.

This clone has just one count. CDR3 region: CASSLGMGSYEQYF. Here the CDR3 DNA reads TGTGCCAGCAGCCTAGGAATGGGTTCCTACGAGCAGTACTTC. The chain recombines TRBV7-3 with TRBJ2-7, with no clear D. Per germline, CDR1 SGHTA and CDR2 FQGTGA. The CDR3 totals 14 residues. The V end lost 5 bases, the J end lost 1 base, and 12 bases lay between the germline ends.